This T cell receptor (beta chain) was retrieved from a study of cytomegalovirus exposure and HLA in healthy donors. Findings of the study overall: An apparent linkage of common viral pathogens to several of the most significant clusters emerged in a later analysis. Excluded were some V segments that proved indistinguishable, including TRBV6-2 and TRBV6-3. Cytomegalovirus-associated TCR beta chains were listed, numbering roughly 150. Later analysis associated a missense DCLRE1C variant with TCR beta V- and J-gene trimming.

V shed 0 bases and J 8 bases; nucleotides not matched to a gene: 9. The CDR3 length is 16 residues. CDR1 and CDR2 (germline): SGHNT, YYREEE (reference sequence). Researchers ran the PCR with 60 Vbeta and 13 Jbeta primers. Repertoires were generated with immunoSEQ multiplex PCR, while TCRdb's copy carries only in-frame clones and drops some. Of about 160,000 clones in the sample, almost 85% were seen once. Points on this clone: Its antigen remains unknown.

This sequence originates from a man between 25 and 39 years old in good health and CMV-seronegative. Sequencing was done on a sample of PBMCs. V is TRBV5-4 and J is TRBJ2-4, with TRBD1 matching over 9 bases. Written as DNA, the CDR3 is TGTGCCAGCAGCTTGGAAGGACAGGGGCCCCAGGACATTCAGTACTTC. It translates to CASSLEGQGPQDIQYF.